The 17 T cell receptor beta chains below all came from one sample that was sequenced in a study of T cells after yellow fever vaccination. TCRdb re-derived calls from the 5' RACE reads in MiXCR, one entry per CDR3 protein. Of approximately 160,000 distinct CDR3 sequences detected, roughly 6.4% appear once; the ten largest clones hold about 2.7%. This sample comprised CD4+ T cells sorted from PBMCs, obtained on the day of the first yellow fever vaccination. These receptors originate from a man younger than 35 who received the YFV17D yellow fever vaccine.

The genes are TRBV7-8 and TRBJ1-6, with D uncertain. This CDR3 comprises 16 residues. V was pared by 3 bases and J by 3 bases, with 12 bases between. The germline gives CDR1 SGHVS, CDR2 FQNEAQ. The DNA of the CDR3 is TGTGCCAGCAGCTTGTGGTCTTCACTCTATAATTCACCCCTCCACTTT. As protein: CASSLWSSLYNSPLHF. Variable domain in full (rest from reference TRBV7-8 and TRBJ1-6): GAGVSQSPRYKVAKRGQDVALRCDPISGHVSLFWYQQALGQGPEFLTYFQNEAQLDKSGLPSDRFFAERPEGSVSTLKIQRTQQEDSAVYLCASSLWSSLYNSPLHFGNGTRLTVT.

This clonotype was detected many times. CDR3 in DNA: TGCAGTGCTAGACAGAAAGACAATGAGCAGTTCTTC. Protein product: CSARQKDNEQFF. This chain links TRBV20-1 with TRBJ2-1; D gene ambiguous. Looked up from germline, CDR1 is DFQATT and CDR2 is SNEGSKA (reference sequence). V shed 2 bases and J shed 5 bases, with 7 bases lying between them. This CDR3 has 12 residues.

This clonotype has at least ten counts. The chain couples TRBV18 to TRBJ2-7; TRBD1 matches 9 bases. The V segment lost 6 bases and the J segment 5 bases; nucleotides outside the gene matches: 5. This CDR3 is built from 13 residues. Germline V CDR1 and CDR2: KGHSH, LQKENI. CDR3 sequence reads: CASSLGQGHEQYF. CDR3 nucleotides: TGTGCCAGCTCCCTGGGACAGGGCCACGAGCAGTACTTC.

This clonotype has just a few counts. The chain couples TRBV30 to TRBJ2-5; 16 nucleotides match TRBD2. The CDR3 sequence is 16 residues long. The germline V gene encodes CDR1 GTSNPN and CDR2 SVGIG (reference sequence). V lost 2 bases and J lost 5; bases outside the gene matches: 5. CDR3 sequence: CAWSPGLAGGQETQYF. In DNA, the CDR3 is TGTGCCTGGAGTCCGGGACTAGCGGGGGGGCAGGAGACCCAGTACTTC.

This clonotype has at least ten counts. The V and J genes are TRBV20-1 and TRBJ2-3, with D perhaps given as TRBD1 or TRBD2 (5 bases each). Trimming stripped 2 bases from V and 3 bases from J, with 15 bases between. Per germline, CDR1 DFQATT and CDR2 SNEGSKA (reference sequence). The CDR3 length is 15 residues. In DNA form, the CDR3 reads TGCAGTGCTAGAATTCCGGGACGGCCTACAGATACGCAGTATTTT. This gives the protein CSARIPGRPTDTQYF.

Many counts were recorded for this clonotype. The V call is TRBV5-5, the J call TRBJ2-7; D call uncertain. The CDR3 has 11 amino acids. Germline V lookup: CDR1 SGHKS, CDR2 YYEKEE (reference sequence). Trimming shortened V by 2 bases and J by 5 bases, and 5 bases separated the two germline ends. The chain's CDR3 is CASSFRDEQYF. In DNA form, the CDR3 reads TGTGCCAGCAGCTTTCGGGACGAGCAGTACTTC.

The table lists this clonotype with many counts. V is TRBV20-1 and J is TRBJ2-5; unclear D gene. The CDR3 has 10 amino acids. The germline gives CDR1 DFQATT, CDR2 SNEGSKA (reference sequence). Trimming stripped 4 bases from V and 1 base from J, with 1 base between. CDR3 sequence reads: CSAIQETQYF. The CDR3, as DNA: TGCAGTGCTATCCAAGAGACCCAGTACTTC.

This clonotype appeared many times. This rearrangement joins TRBV7-2 to TRBJ2-7, with D perhaps TRBD1 or TRBD2 (5 bases each). V shed 4 bases and J shed 4 bases, with 11 bases lying between them. Germline assignment: CDR1 SGHTA and CDR2 FQGNSA. This CDR3 has 13 amino acids. The CDR3 region is CASSWDEQYEQYF. The CDR3 DNA follows: TGTGCCAGCAGCTGGGACGAGCAATACGAGCAGTACTTC.

In its sample, this clonotype was seen many times. This chain links TRBV12-3 or TRBV12-4 with TRBJ2-7; TRBD1 aligns across 7 bases. Trimming cost V 8 bases and J 1 base; bases outside gene matches: 8. CDR3 length: 14 amino acids. The CDR3 spells CASGPGGRSYEQYV. CDR3 coding DNA: TGTGCCAGCGGCCCAGGGGGTCGATCCTACGAGCAGTACGTC.

This clonotype was detected a few times. The gene calls are TRBV9 and TRBJ1-2; D ambiguous. V shed 0 bases and J shed 0 bases, with 3 bases lying between them. The CDR3 is 13 residues long. Germline values: CDR1 SGDLS, CDR2 YYNGEE. The CDR3 is CASSVGSNYGYTF. The CDR3 nucleotides are TGTGCCAGCAGCGTAGGATCTAACTATGGCTACACCTTC.

The chain links TRBV5-4 to TRBJ2-6, with 8 bases fitting TRBD1. The CDR3 extends over 18 amino acids. Germline V gene sequence: CDR1 SGHNT, CDR2 YYREEE (reference sequence). J gave up 0 bases and V 1 base, and 6 bases lay outside the gene matches. CDR3 amino acids: CASSLPQGVRSGANVLTF. DNA for the CDR3: TGTGCCAGCAGCTTGCCACAGGGGGTTCGCTCTGGGGCCAACGTCCTGACTTTC.

This clonotype was counted only a few times. This chain links TRBV12-3 or TRBV12-4 with TRBJ2-1; no clear D gene. The V and J ends lost 5 bases and 7 bases respectively, with 12 bases between them. This CDR3 has 13 residues. CDR3 residues: CASSQEDGNEQFF. The CDR3 coding sequence is TGTGCCAGCAGTCAAGAGGACGGGAATGAGCAGTTCTTC.

Points on this clonotype: A much bigger clone sits one base away, suggesting this may be a read error. The chain uses TRBV24-1 and TRBJ2-3; D remains unclear. With 5 bases removed from V and 5 bases from J, the gap between germline ends came to 13 bases. This CDR3 is built from 14 residues. The germline CDR1 and CDR2 sequences are KGHDR and SFDVKD. The CDR3 DNA follows: TGTGCCACCAGTGGCCAGACGTCCAGAGATACGCAGTATTTT. Translating gives CATSGQTSRDTQYF.

This clonotype was counted ten times or more. This chain uses TRBV29-1 with TRBJ2-5; D remains ambiguous. Trimming removed 4 bases at V and 2 bases at J, with 11 bases between. The CDR3 spans 13 residues. Germline CDR1 SQVTM, CDR2 ANQGSEA. The chain's CDR3 is CSVGMLEQETQYF. The CDR3 DNA reads as TGCAGCGTTGGTATGCTAGAACAAGAGACCCAGTACTTC. Looking up the rest from reference TRBV29-1 and TRBJ2-5 gives the full variable domain: SAVISQKPSRDICQRGTSLTIQCQVDSQVTMMFWYRQQPGQSLTLIATANQGSEATYESGFVIDKFPISRPNLTFSTLTVSNMSPEDSSIYLCSVGMLEQETQYFGPGTRLLVL.

This clonotype was detected ten times or more. This chain joins TRBV5-4 and TRBJ2-1; unclear D gene. The CDR3 is made up of 15 amino acids. Trimming stripped 0 bases from V and 1 base from J, with 8 bases between. From germline, CDR1 is SGHNT and CDR2 YYREEE (reference sequence). Written as DNA, the CDR3 is TGTGCCAGCAGCTTGGGGTACACGTCCTACAATGAGCAGTTCTTC. Its translation is CASSLGYTSYNEQFF.

The gene calls are TRBV5-6 and TRBJ2-3; 11 positions match TRBD2. The CDR3 has 15 amino acids. CDR1 is SGHDT, CDR2 YYEEEE, per germline. Trimming removed 1 base from V and 13 bases from J; junction bases left unmatched: 11. The CDR3 region is CASSLRGLAALREYF. The DNA of the CDR3 is TGTGCCAGCAGCTTGAGGGGACTAGCGGCTTTAAGGGAGTATTTT.

This clonotype was counted at least ten times. The CDR3 region has the DNA TGCGCCAGCAGCCGATGGACCCTCCGCACAGATACGCAGTATTTT. Translation gives CASSRWTLRTDTQYF. This chain links TRBV4-3 with TRBJ2-3; no reliable D call. CDR1 is LGHNA and CDR2 is YSLEER in the germline V gene. V was shortened by 4 bases and J by 1 base, with 12 bases between the two germline ends. This CDR3 has 15 amino acids.